Sequencing of this TCR beta chain was carried out in a study of T cells in tuberculosis. Specified time point: new active TB diagnosis, blood taken before or within 7 days of starting treatment. V shed 5 bases and J shed 14 bases, with 13 bases lying between them. Germline CDR1 and CDR2: SGHTA and FQGNSA. The CDR3 is 12 residues long. The table came from immunoSEQ multiplex PCR; TCRdb's copy has only in-frame clones and leaves some out. This repertoire shows 40,000 or so clones, 94% found once; its top ten account for roughly 4.7%. V is TRBV7-2 and J is TRBJ1-6; D is uncertain. The receptor comes from an adult with tuberculosis. This specimen was PBMCs, taken at tuberculosis diagnosis. CDR3 sequence (DNA): TGTGCCAGCAGCGACCCCGGGGATGCCCTCCACTTT. It yields the protein CASSDPGDALHF. The full variable domain, rest sourced from reference TRBV7-2 and TRBJ1-6, is GAGVSQSPSNKVTEKGKDVELRCDPISGHTALYWYRQSLGQGLEFLIYFQGNSAPDKSGLPSDRFSAERTGGSVSTLTIQRTQQEDSAVYLCASSDPGDALHFGNGTRLTVT.